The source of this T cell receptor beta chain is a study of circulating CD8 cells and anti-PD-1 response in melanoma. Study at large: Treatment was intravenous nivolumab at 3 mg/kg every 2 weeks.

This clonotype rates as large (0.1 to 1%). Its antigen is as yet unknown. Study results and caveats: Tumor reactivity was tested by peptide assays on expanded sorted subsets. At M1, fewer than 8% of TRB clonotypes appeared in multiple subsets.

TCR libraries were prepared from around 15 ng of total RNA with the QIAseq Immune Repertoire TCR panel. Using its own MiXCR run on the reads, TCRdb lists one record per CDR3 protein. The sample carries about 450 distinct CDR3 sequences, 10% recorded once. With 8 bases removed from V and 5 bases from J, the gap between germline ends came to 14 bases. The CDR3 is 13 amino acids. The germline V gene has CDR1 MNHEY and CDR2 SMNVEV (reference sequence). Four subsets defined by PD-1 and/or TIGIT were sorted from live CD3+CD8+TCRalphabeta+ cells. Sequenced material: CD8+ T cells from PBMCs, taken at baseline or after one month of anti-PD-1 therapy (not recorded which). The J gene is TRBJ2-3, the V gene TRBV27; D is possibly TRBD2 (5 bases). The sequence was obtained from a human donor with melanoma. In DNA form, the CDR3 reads TGTGCCAGCCAACTAGAAGGGCAAGATACGCAGTATTTT. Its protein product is CASQLEGQDTQYF.